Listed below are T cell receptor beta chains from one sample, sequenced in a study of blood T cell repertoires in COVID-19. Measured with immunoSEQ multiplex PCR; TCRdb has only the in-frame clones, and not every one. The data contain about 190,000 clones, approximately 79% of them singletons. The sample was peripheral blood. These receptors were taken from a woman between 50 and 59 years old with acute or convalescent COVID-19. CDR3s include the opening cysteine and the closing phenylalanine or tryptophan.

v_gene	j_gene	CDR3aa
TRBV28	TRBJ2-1	CASSFSVRGSYNEQFF
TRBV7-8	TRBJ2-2	CASSLLKFTGELFF
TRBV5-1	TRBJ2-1	CASSFTSGGINEQFF
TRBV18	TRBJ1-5	CASSRGSNSNQPQHF
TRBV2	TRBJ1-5	CASRAQASAGPQHF
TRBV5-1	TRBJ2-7	CASSWDSYEQYF
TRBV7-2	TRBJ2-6	CASSAQLRTSPGANVLTF
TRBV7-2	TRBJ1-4	CASSVRATNEKLFF
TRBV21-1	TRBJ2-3	CASSKAGQTYHTDTQYF
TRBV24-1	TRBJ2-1	CATSGTGLDSYNEQFF
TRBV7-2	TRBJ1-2	CASSFTGVYGYTF
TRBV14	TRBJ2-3	CASSQEGALAGVSTDTQYF
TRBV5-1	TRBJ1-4	CASSLYGTGGSTNEKLFF
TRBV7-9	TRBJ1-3	CASRSISSGNTIYF
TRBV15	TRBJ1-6	CATGTGDTRSPLHF
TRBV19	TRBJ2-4	CASSPGLAGGPTYIQYF
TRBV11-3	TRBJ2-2	CASSLASQGTGELFF
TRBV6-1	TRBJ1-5	CASSELRTGASGQPQHF
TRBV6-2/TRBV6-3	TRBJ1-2	CASNPRAYSTKDYGYTF
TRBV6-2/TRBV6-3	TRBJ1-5	CASSYTGRGNQPQHF
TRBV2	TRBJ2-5	CASGRDNQETQYF
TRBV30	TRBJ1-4	CAWRAGPNEKLFF
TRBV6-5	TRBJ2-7	CASRASGTGTHEQYF
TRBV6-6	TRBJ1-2	CASRTYRGDGYTF
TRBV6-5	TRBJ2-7	CASKSRTDSYEQYF
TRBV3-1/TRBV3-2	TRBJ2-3	CASSSRGGVPDTQYF
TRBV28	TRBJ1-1	CASSRQSRAFF
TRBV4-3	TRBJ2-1	CASSQAGGRWDEQFF
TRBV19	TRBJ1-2	CASSIKGTAEVVNYGYTF
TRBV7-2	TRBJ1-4	CASSLRWAVRNEKLFF